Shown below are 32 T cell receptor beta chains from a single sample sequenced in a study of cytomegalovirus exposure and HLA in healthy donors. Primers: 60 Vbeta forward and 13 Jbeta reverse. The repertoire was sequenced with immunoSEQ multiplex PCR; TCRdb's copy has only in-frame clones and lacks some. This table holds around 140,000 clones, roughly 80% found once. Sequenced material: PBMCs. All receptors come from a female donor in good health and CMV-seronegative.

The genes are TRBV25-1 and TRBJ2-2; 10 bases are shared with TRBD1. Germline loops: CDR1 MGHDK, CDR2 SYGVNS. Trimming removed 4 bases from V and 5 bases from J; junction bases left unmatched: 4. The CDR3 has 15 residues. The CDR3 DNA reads TGTGCCAGCAGTGGGGACAGGGGCGGGACCGGGGAGCTGTTTTTT. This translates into CASSGDRGGTGELFF.

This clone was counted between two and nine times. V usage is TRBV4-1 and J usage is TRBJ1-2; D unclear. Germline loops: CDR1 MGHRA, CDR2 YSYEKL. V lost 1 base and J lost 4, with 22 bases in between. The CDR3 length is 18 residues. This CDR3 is CASSQVMPRGTEPYGYTF. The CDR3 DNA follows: TGCGCCAGCAGCCAAGTAATGCCTAGAGGCACGGAGCCCTATGGCTACACCTTC.

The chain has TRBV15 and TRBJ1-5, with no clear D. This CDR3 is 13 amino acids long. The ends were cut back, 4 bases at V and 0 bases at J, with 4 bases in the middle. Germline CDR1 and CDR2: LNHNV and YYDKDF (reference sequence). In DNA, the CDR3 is TGTGCCACCAGCATACTTAGCAATCAGCCCCAGCATTTT. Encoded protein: CATSILSNQPQHF.

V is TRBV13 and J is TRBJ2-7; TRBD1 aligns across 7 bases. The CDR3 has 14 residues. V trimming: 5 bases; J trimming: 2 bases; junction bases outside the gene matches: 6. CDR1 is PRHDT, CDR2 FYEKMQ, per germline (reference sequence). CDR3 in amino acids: CASSMTGTPYEQYF. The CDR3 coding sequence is TGTGCCAGCAGCATGACAGGGACCCCCTACGAGCAGTACTTC.

This CDR3 reads CASSLAGGKNTEAFF. DNA for the CDR3: TGTGCCAGCAGCTTAGCGGGGGGGAAGAACACTGAAGCTTTCTTT. This chain uses TRBV7-2 with TRBJ1-1; TRBD1 is a possible D gene (5 bases). The germline gives CDR1 SGHTA, CDR2 FQGNSA. Trimming stripped 0 bases from V and 1 base from J, with 9 bases between. The CDR3 runs 15 residues.

CDR3 in amino acids: CASSVGAEPPLYEQYF. CDR3 coding DNA: TGTGCCAGCAGCGTAGGGGCTGAACCCCCCCTGTACGAGCAGTACTTC. The V call is TRBV9, the J call TRBJ2-7; D remains unclear. Trimming removed 0 bases at V and 4 bases at J, with 17 bases between. CDR1 SGDLS and CDR2 YYNGEE come from the germline V gene. The CDR3 sequence is 16 residues long.

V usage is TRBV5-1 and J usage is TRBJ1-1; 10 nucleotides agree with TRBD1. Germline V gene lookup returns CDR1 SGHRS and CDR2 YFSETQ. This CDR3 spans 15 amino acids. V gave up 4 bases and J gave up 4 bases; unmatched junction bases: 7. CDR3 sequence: CASSPTGGWVTEAFF. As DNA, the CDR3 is TGCGCCAGCAGCCCGACAGGGGGCTGGGTCACTGAAGCTTTCTTT.

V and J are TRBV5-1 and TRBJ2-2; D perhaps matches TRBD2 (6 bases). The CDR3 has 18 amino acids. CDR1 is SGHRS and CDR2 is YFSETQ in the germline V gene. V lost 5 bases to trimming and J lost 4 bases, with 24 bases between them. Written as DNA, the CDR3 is TGCGCCAGCAGAACACCACCGAGCGGGCAGGCGGGCACCGGGGAGCTGTTTTTT. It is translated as CASRTPPSGQAGTGELFF.

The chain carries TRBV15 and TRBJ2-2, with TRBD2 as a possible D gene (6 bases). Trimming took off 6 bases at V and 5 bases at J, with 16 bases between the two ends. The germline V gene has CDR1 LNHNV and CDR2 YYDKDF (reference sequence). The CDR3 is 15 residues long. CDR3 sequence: CATRSLEGVTGELFF. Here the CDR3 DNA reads TGTGCCACCAGGTCTTTGGAGGGAGTTACCGGGGAGCTGTTTTTT.

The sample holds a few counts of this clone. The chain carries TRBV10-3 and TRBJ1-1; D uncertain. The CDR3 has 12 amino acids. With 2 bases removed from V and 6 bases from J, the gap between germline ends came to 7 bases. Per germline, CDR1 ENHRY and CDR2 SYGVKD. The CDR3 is CAISEQIAEAFF. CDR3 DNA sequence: TGTGCCATCAGTGAGCAGATTGCTGAAGCTTTCTTT.

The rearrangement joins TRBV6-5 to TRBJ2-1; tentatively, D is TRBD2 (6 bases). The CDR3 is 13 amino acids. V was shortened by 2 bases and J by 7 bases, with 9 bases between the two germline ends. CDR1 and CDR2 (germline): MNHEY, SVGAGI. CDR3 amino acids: CASSYTGLNEQFF. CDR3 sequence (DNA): TGTGCCAGCAGTTACACCGGACTAAATGAGCAGTTCTTC.

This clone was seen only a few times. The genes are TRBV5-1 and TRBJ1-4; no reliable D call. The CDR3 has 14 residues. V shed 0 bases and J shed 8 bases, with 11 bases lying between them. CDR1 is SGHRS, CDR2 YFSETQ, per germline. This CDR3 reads CASSLATSGEKLFF. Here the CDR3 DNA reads TGCGCCAGCAGCTTGGCAACTTCGGGGGAAAAACTGTTTTTT.

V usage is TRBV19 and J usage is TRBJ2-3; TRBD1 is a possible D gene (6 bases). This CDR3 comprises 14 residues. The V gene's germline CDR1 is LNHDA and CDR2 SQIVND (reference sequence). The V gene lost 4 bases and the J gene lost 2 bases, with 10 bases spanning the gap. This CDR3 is CASSKRQATDTQYF. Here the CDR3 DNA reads TGTGCCAGTAGTAAGAGACAGGCCACAGATACGCAGTATTTT. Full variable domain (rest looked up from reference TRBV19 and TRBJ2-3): DGGITQSPKYLFRKEGQNVTLSCEQNLNHDAMYWYRQDPGQGLRLIYYSQIVNDFQKGDIAEGYSVSREKKESFPLTVTSAQKNPTAFYLCASSKRQATDTQYFGPGTRLTVL.

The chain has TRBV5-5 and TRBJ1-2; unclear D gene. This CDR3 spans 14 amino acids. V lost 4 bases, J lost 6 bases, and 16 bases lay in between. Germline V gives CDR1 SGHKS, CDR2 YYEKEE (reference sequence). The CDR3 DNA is TGTGCCAGCAGCCATATAACACCCTCCCATGGCTACACCTTC. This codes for CASSHITPSHGYTF.

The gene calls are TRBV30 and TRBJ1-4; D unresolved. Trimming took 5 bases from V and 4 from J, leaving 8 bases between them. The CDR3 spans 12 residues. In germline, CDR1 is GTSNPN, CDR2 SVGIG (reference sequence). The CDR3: CAWALGNEKLFF. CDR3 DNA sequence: TGTGCCTGGGCCCTCGGTAATGAAAAACTGTTTTTT.

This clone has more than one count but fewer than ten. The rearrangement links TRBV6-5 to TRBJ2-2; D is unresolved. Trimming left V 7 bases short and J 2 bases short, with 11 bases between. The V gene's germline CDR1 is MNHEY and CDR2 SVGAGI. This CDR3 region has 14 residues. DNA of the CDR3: TGTGCCAGCAACCCTGTGCGAAACACCGGGGAGCTGTTTTTT. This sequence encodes CASNPVRNTGELFF.

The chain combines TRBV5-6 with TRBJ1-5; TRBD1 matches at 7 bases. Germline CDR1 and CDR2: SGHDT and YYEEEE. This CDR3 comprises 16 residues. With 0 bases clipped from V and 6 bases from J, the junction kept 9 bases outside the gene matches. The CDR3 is CASSLGTGARVQPQHF. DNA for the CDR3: TGTGCCAGCAGCTTGGGCACAGGGGCCAGGGTTCAGCCCCAGCATTTT.

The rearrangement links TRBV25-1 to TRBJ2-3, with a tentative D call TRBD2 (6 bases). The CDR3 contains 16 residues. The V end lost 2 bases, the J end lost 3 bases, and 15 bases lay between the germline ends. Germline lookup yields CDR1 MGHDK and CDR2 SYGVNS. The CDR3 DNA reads TGTGCCAGCAGTGAAGACCGGGGGAAGTGGACAGATACGCAGTATTTT. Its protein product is CASSEDRGKWTDTQYF.

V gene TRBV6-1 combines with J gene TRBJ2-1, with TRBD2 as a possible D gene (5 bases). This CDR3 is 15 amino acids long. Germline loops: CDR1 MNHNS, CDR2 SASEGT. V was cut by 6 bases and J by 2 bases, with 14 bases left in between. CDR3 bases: TGTGCCAGCAGACGCCGCGACTACACCTACAATGAGCAGTTCTTC. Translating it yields CASRRRDYTYNEQFF.

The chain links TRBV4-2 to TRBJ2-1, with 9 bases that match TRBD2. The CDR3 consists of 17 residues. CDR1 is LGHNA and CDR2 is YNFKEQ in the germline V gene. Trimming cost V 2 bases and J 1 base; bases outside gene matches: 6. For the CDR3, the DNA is TGTGCCAGCAGCCAACTAGGTGCGGGGGGGTCCTACAATGAGCAGTTCTTC. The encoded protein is CASSQLGAGGSYNEQFF.

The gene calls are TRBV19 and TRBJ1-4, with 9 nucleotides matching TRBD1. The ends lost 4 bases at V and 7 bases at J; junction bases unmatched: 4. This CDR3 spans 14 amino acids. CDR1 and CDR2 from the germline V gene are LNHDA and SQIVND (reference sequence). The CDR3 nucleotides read TGTGCCAGTAGTACGACAGGGGGGGGTGAAAAACTGTTTTTT. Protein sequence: CASSTTGGGEKLFF.

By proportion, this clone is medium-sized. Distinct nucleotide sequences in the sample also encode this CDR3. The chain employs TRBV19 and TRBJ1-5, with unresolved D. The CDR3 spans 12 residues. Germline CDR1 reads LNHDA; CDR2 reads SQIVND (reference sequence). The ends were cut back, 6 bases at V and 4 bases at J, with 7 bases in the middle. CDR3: CASRASNQPQHF. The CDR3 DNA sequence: TGTGCCAGTAGAGCGTCTAATCAGCCCCAGCATTTT.

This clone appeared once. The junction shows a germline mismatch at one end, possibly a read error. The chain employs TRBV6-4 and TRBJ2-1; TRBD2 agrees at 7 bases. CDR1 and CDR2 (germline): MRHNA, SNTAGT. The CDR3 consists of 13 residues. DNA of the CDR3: TGTGCCAGCAGTGAAGCGAGGAGGACTAGTATGGTCTTC. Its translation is CASSEARRTSMVF.

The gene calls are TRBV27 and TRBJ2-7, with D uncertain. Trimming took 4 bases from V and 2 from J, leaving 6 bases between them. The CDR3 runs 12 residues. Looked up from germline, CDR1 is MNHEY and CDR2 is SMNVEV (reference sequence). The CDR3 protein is CASSSGTYEQYF. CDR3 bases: TGTGCCAGCAGTTCAGGTACCTACGAGCAGTACTTC.

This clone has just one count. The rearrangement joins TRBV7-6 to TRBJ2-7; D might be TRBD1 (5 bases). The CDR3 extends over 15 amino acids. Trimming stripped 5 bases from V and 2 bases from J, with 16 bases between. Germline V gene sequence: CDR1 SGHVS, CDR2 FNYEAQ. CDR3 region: CASSPPFDSTYEQYF. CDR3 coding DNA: TGTGCCAGCAGCCCTCCCTTCGACAGTACCTACGAGCAGTACTTC.

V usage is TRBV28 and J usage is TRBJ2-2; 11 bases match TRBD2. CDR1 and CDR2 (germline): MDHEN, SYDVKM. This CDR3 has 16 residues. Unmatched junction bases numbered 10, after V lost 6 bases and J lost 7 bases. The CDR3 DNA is TGTGCCAGCAGAAAAACTAGCGGGAGTAATGGCGGGGAGCTGTTTTTT. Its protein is CASRKTSGSNGGELFF.

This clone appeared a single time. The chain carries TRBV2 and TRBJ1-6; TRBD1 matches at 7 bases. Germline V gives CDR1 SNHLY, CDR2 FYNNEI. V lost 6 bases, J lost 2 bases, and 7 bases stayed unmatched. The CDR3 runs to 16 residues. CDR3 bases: TGTGCCAGCAGGATGCAACAGGGGACCTATAATTCACCCCTCCACTTT. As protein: CASRMQQGTYNSPLHF.

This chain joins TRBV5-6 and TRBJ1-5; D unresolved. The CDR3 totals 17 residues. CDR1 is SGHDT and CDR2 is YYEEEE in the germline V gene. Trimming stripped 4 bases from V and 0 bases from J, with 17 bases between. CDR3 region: CASSLNTATYSNQPQHF. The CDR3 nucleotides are TGTGCCAGCAGCCTTAATACAGCCACTTATAGCAATCAGCCCCAGCATTTT. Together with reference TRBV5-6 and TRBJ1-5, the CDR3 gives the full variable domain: DAGVTQSPTHLIKTRGQQVTLRCSPKSGHDTVSWYQQALGQGPQFIFQYYEEEERQRGNFPDRFSGHQFPNYSSELNVNALLLGDSALYLCASSLNTATYSNQPQHFGDGTRLSIL.

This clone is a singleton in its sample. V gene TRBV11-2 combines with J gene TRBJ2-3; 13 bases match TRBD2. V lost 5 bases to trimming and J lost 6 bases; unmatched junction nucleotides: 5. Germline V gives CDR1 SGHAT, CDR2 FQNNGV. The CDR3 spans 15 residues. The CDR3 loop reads CASSPGLAGADTQYF. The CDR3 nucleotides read TGTGCCAGCAGCCCCGGACTAGCGGGAGCCGATACGCAGTATTTT.

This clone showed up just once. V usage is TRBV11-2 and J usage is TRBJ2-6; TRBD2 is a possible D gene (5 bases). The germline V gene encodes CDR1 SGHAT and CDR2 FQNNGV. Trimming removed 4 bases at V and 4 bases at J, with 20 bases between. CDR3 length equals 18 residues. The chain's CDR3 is CASSSFPGTPNGANVLTF. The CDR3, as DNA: TGTGCCAGCAGCTCGTTCCCGGGAACCCCGAACGGGGCCAACGTCCTGACTTTC.

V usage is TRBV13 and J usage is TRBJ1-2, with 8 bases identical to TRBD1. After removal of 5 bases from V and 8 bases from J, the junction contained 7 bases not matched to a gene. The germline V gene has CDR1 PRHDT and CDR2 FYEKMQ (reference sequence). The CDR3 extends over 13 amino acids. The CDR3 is CASSPGQGGGYTF. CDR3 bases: TGTGCCAGCAGCCCCGGACAGGGTGGAGGCTACACCTTC. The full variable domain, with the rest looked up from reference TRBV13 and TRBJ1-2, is AAGVIQSPRHLIKEKRETATLKCYPIPRHDTVYWYQQGPGQDPQFLISFYEKMQSDKGSIPDRFSAQQFSDYHSELNMSSLELGDSALYFCASSPGQGGGYTFGSGTRLTVV.

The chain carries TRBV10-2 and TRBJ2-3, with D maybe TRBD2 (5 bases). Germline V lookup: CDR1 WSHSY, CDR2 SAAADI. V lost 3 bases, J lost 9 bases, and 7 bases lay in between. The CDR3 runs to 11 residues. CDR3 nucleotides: TGCGCCAGCAGTGACCGGGAAACGCAGTATTTT. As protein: CASSDRETQYF.